What follows are 5 T cell receptor beta chains derived from one specimen sequenced in a study of technical replicates of blood from a handful of donors. TCRdb keeps only in-frame clones here, not all; method: immunoSEQ multiplex PCR. Of some 68,000 clones listed, roughly 92% are singletons. The sample taken for sequencing was T cells isolated from PBMCs. The source is a human donor in good health.

This clone was picked up one time. V gene TRBV12-5 combines with J gene TRBJ2-5; TRBD2 might be the D (5 bases). The CDR3 extends over 13 amino acids. Germline-derived CDR1 and CDR2 are LGHNT and FRNRAP. V shed 3 bases and J shed 2 bases, with 7 bases lying between them. CDR3 nucleotide sequence: TGTGCTAGTGGTTTAGCGGTACAAGAGACCCAGTACTTC. Translating gives CASGLAVQETQYF.

The gene calls are TRBV4-2 and TRBJ2-7; 8 nucleotides agree with TRBD1. Germline CDR1 and CDR2: LGHNA and YNFKEQ. This CDR3 region has 16 residues. After removal of 0 bases from V and 1 base from J, the junction contained 5 bases not matched to a gene. The CDR3 reads CASSQEVGQGSYEQYF. The CDR3 DNA reads as TGTGCCAGCAGCCAAGAGGTAGGACAGGGATCCTACGAGCAGTACTTC.

The chain is built from TRBV9 and TRBJ2-7; 9 bases fit TRBD1. V dropped 0 bases and J dropped 4; count of bases not matched to a gene: 17. The CDR3 covers 19 residues. The germline V gene has CDR1 SGDLS and CDR2 YYNGEE. The DNA of the CDR3 is TGTGCCAGCAGCGTAGTCTCCGGGGGATTGAACAGGGGGCCTTACGAGCAGTACTTC. Protein sequence: CASSVVSGGLNRGPYEQYF.

The chain uses TRBV7-9 and TRBJ2-1; 8 positions match TRBD2. From germline, CDR1 is SEHNR and CDR2 FQNEAQ (reference sequence). The CDR3 is 16 amino acids. V shed 2 bases, J shed 4 bases, and the junction held 7 bases outside the gene matches. As DNA, the CDR3 is TGTGCCAGCAGCTTAAGGCAACTAGCGGATTACAATGAGCAGTTCTTC. It codes for CASSLRQLADYNEQFF. The complete variable domain, with remaining parts taken from reference TRBV7-9 and TRBJ2-1, reads DTGVSQNPRHKITKRGQNVTFRCDPISEHNRLYWYRQTLGQGPEFLTYFQNEAQLEKSRLLSDRFSAERPKGSFSTLEIQRTEQGDSAMYLCASSLRQLADYNEQFFGPGTRLTVL.

V and J are TRBV11-2 and TRBJ2-1; 9 nucleotides line up with TRBD2. CDR1 and CDR2 from the germline V gene are SGHAT and FQNNGV. Trimming at V came to 5 bases and at J to 5 bases, leaving 4 bases not matched to a gene. The CDR3 is 14 amino acids. CDR3 protein: CASSIAGENNEQFF. CDR3 coding DNA: TGTGCCAGCAGCATAGCGGGAGAGAACAATGAGCAGTTCTTC.